The 14 T cell receptor beta chains below were found in one sample sequenced in a study of T-cell memory formation after mild COVID-19. MiXCR was run by TCRdb on the 5' RACE reads, yielding one entry per CDR3 protein. This sample yields around 83,000 distinct CDR3 sequences, of which around a quarter are seen a single time; roughly two fifths belongs to the top ten. The specimen sequenced was PBMCs or a T cell subset sorted from them (not recorded which). All receptors come from a man in his late teens or twenties who had mild COVID-19 (a few samples of this study predate the infection). Cell type and time point are not known.

J is TRBJ2-1 and V is TRBV4-3; D is unclear. Germline lookup yields CDR1 LGHNA and CDR2 YSLEER. This CDR3 comprises 14 residues. Trimming removed 1 base at V and 10 bases at J, with 14 bases between. The CDR3 here is CASSQAGTGREQFF. The CDR3 nucleotides are TGCGCCAGCAGCCAAGCTGGAACTGGCCGCGAGCAGTTCTTC.

This rearrangement joins TRBV6-2 or TRBV6-3 to TRBJ2-5; 8 nucleotides line up with TRBD2. Germline-derived CDR1 and CDR2 are MNHEY and SVGEGT. The CDR3 is 12 residues long. Trimming cost V 8 bases and J 5 bases; bases outside gene matches: 4. CDR3 in amino acids: CASVAGRETQYF. CDR3 in DNA: TGTGCCAGCGTAGCGGGGAGGGAGACCCAGTACTTC.

This clonotype showed up just a few times. The CDR3 DNA follows: TGTGCCAGCAGCTCCCCACGGGACTACAATGAGCAGTTCTTC. The encoded protein is CASSSPRDYNEQFF. The V and J genes are TRBV7-9 and TRBJ2-1, with D possibly TRBD2 on 5 matching bases. The ends were cut back, 4 bases at V and 3 bases at J, with 10 bases in the middle. The germline V gene has CDR1 SEHNR and CDR2 FQNEAQ (reference sequence). The CDR3 has 14 residues.

This clonotype was counted between two and nine times. The chain has TRBV27 and TRBJ2-2; D unresolved. This CDR3 has 15 residues. Germline V gene data show CDR1 as MNHEY and CDR2 as SMNVEV (reference sequence). V was cut by 5 bases and J by 6 bases, with 16 bases left in between. The CDR3 here is CASSPLWTKAGELFF. Here the CDR3 DNA reads TGTGCCAGCAGTCCCCTGTGGACCAAGGCCGGGGAGCTGTTTTTT.

This clonotype was picked up a small number of times. A read error may account for a junction end that differs from germline. The J gene is TRBJ2-5, the V gene TRBV7-9, with 11 bases fitting TRBD1. The CDR3 is made up of 16 amino acids. From germline, CDR1 is SEHNR and CDR2 FQNEAQ (reference sequence). DNA for the CDR3: TGTGCCAGCAGCTTAGGGACAGGGGGCCTCGAAGAGACTCAGTACTTC. This codes for CASSLGTGGLEETQYF.

The rearrangement links TRBV2 to TRBJ1-4; unclear D gene. This CDR3 is 16 amino acids long. Germline V gene sequence: CDR1 SNHLY, CDR2 FYNNEI. V was pared by 3 bases and J by 4 bases, with 15 bases between. CDR3 in amino acids: CASSDLLTAFNEKLFF. CDR3 sequence (DNA): TGTGCCAGCAGTGATCTCCTTACAGCTTTTAATGAAAAACTGTTTTTT.

This clonotype has a handful of counts. CDR3 DNA sequence: TGTGCCAGCAGTTTATTCGGTTCGAGGGATGAAGCTTTCTTT. The encoded protein is CASSLFGSRDEAFF. The chain couples TRBV27 to TRBJ1-1; D gene uncertain. Germline V CDR1 and CDR2: MNHEY, SMNVEV (reference sequence). This CDR3 contains 14 residues. V gave up 1 base and J gave up 7 bases, with 13 bases separating them.

The chain employs TRBV28 and TRBJ2-3; the match to TRBD2 covers 10 bases. V was pared by 6 bases and J by 4 bases, with 7 bases of the junction left unmatched. There are 15 residues in the CDR3. Germline loops: CDR1 MDHEN, CDR2 SYDVKM. The CDR3 protein is CASRLRLAGADTQYF. CDR3 coding DNA: TGTGCCAGCAGACTTCGGCTAGCGGGGGCAGATACGCAGTATTTT.

This chain uses TRBV5-1 with TRBJ2-7; D uncertain. CDR3 length equals 15 residues. Trimming cost V 0 bases and J 1 base, with 11 bases left between them. Germline V gene lookup returns CDR1 SGHRS and CDR2 YFSETQ. The CDR3 sequence is CASSLEGTTSYEQYF. The CDR3 DNA reads as TGCGCCAGCAGCTTGGAAGGAACAACATCCTACGAGCAGTACTTC.

This chain joins TRBV24-1 and TRBJ2-1; D gene uncertain. The CDR3 runs to 13 residues. The germline CDR1 and CDR2 sequences are KGHDR and SFDVKD. Trimming removed 0 bases from V and 8 bases from J, with 7 bases in between. The CDR3 nucleotides read TGTGCCACCAGTGATTTGTTAGTCGATGAGCAGTTCTTC. Amino acids: CATSDLLVDEQFF.

The chain uses TRBV12-3 or TRBV12-4 and TRBJ2-2; D is unclear. The V end was cut by 6 bases, the J end by 4 bases, with 12 bases between. This CDR3 has 14 amino acids. CDR3 protein: CASRRSRSTGELFF. In DNA form, the CDR3 reads TGTGCCAGCAGGAGGAGCAGGTCCACCGGGGAGCTGTTTTTT.

The rearrangement links TRBV3-1 to TRBJ1-1; D gene ambiguous. CDR3 length equals 14 residues. The germline CDR1 and CDR2 sequences are LGHDT and YNNKEL (reference sequence). Trimming shortened V by 5 bases and J by 1 base, and 11 bases separated the two germline ends. The CDR3: CASSVDTPNTEAFF. CDR3 DNA sequence: TGTGCCAGCAGCGTTGACACTCCGAACACTGAAGCTTTCTTT.

This clonotype has only a few counts. CDR3 region: CSVSTFGRDNTEAFF. CDR3 nucleotides: TGCAGCGTTTCAACCTTTGGCCGGGATAACACTGAAGCTTTCTTT. V usage is TRBV29-1 and J usage is TRBJ1-1; D call uncertain. The CDR3 length is 15 residues. With 5 bases removed from V and 2 bases from J, the gap between germline ends came to 18 bases. The germline gives CDR1 SQVTM, CDR2 ANQGSEA.

This chain connects TRBV12-3 or TRBV12-4 to TRBJ2-7; D remains ambiguous. Trimming took 2 bases from V and 2 from J, leaving 10 bases between them. The CDR3 has 14 amino acids. The CDR3 bases are TGTGCCAGCAGTTTATCTGCCAGTACCTACGAGCAGTACTTC. Translated, it gives CASSLSASTYEQYF.